These 11 T cell receptor beta chains originate from one sample sequenced in a study of blood T cell repertoires in COVID-19 (TCRdb year 2020). Library creation used the immunoSEQ multiplex PCR assay. The immuneACCESS repertoire file appears here via TCRdb, limited to in-frame rearrangements. These files lack a portion of the clones; in checked studies, under half of the deficit traces to unresolved V genes, and the cause of the others is not known. Counted in this sample were approximately 120,000 clones; roughly 88% of them appeared once. The ten largest clones represent roughly 8.2% of the sample. Sample: peripheral blood. The source of these receptors is a woman aged 80 or older with active or convalescent COVID-19.

V gene TRBV6-5 combines with J gene TRBJ2-2; the match to TRBD1 covers 9 bases. The germline V gene has CDR1 MNHEY and CDR2 SVGAGI. This CDR3 is built from 14 residues. V dropped 8 bases and J dropped 7; count of bases not matched to a gene: 8. CDR3 nucleotides: TGTGCCAGCCTAAAGGACAGGGGTAACGGGGAGCTGTTTTTT. Amino acid sequence: CASLKDRGNGELFF.

The CDR3 region is CASSQFSSYNEQFF. DNA for the CDR3: TGCGCCAGCAGCCAGTTCAGCTCCTACAATGAGCAGTTCTTC. J is TRBJ2-1 and V is TRBV5-1, with D uncertain. V gave up 4 bases and J gave up 0 bases, with 8 bases separating them. This CDR3 has 14 residues. Germline V CDR1 and CDR2: SGHRS, YFSETQ.

This clone occurred once. The chain employs TRBV28 and TRBJ1-2; D is ambiguous. The V gene lost 7 bases and the J gene lost 0 bases, with 15 bases spanning the gap. The V gene's germline CDR1 is MDHEN and CDR2 SYDVKM. The CDR3 spans 15 residues. CDR3 DNA sequence: TGTGCCAGCATGCACCAGAAGGGAGCTAACTATGGCTACACCTTC. This codes for CASMHQKGANYGYTF.

The gene calls are TRBV5-1 and TRBJ2-7; 7 positions match TRBD2. Germline V lookup: CDR1 SGHRS, CDR2 YFSETQ. V was clipped by 2 bases and J by 2 bases; unmatched bases: 4. The CDR3 runs 14 residues. The DNA of the CDR3 is TGCGCCAGCAGCTTTTCTAGCGGTACCTACGAGCAGTACTTC. Translated: CASSFSSGTYEQYF.

The chain employs TRBV6-5 and TRBJ1-1; a weak D match, TRBD1 (5 bases). From germline, CDR1 is MNHEY and CDR2 SVGAGI. Deletions cut 7 bases from V and 2 bases from J, with 14 bases between. The CDR3 consists of 14 residues. The CDR3 here is CASTLDSFNTEAFF. The CDR3 DNA is TGTGCCAGCACCCTAGACAGCTTCAACACTGAAGCTTTCTTT.

The V call is TRBV11-3, the J call TRBJ2-1, with 7 positions matching TRBD1. The germline CDR1 and CDR2 sequences are SGHNT and YENEEA. The CDR3 length is 13 residues. J lost 5 bases, V lost 5 bases, and 3 bases had no gene match. DNA for the CDR3: TGTGCCAGCAGCGAGGACAGGAACAATGAGCAGTTCTTC. It specifies CASSEDRNNEQFF.

This clone was observed a handful of times. The V and J genes are TRBV27 and TRBJ2-4; maybe TRBD2 (5 bases). Germline CDR1 reads MNHEY; CDR2 reads SMNVEV (reference sequence). This CDR3 is 15 amino acids long. V was pared by 2 bases and J by 2 bases, with 10 bases between. The CDR3 here is CASSLMPGSKNIQYF. The CDR3 DNA is TGTGCCAGCAGTTTAATGCCGGGATCCAAAAACATTCAGTACTTC.

This clone was observed a single time. The gene calls are TRBV19 and TRBJ1-5; TRBD1 matches 8 bases. The CDR3 loop spans 13 amino acids. From germline, CDR1 is LNHDA and CDR2 SQIVND (reference sequence). V lost 6 bases and J lost 7; bases outside the gene matches: 5. The chain's CDR3 is CASSQGAFQPQHF. Here the CDR3 DNA reads TGTGCCAGTAGCCAGGGGGCTTTCCAGCCCCAGCATTTT.

This clone was counted a few times. This chain links TRBV2 with TRBJ2-2; the match to TRBD2 covers 13 bases. CDR1 and CDR2 from the germline V gene are SNHLY and FYNNEI. This CDR3 has 14 residues. The V segment lost 7 bases and the J segment 5 bases; nucleotides outside the gene matches: 1. CDR3: CASTLAGGTGELFF. For the CDR3, the DNA is TGTGCCAGCACACTAGCGGGAGGGACCGGGGAGCTGTTTTTT.

The genes are TRBV7-2 and TRBJ2-5; the D gene is possibly TRBD2 (6 bases). The V gene's germline CDR1 is SGHTA and CDR2 FQGNSA. This CDR3 is 13 amino acids long. The ends were cut back, 1 base at V and 9 bases at J, with 12 bases in the middle. The CDR3 coding sequence is TGTGCCAGCAGCTTAGGCGGGATTACGGCCCAGTACTTC. Its translation is CASSLGGITAQYF.

This sequence joins TRBV28 and TRBJ2-3, with TRBD1 matching over 12 bases. The CDR3 consists of 16 residues. Trimming at V came to 2 bases and at J to 6 bases, leaving 6 bases not matched to a gene. CDR1 and CDR2 from the germline V gene are MDHEN and SYDVKM. The CDR3 bases are TGTGCCAGCAGTTTAGTCGGGACAGGGGGCTGGGATACGCAGTATTTT. This sequence encodes CASSLVGTGGWDTQYF.